This T cell receptor beta chain was captured by sequencing in a study of Ad26.COV2.S vaccination and SARS-CoV-2 variants. Study-wide context: Intramuscularly, Ad26.COV2.S was given either once or twice, 56 days apart.

Treatment described: some 19 received Ad26.COV2.S at low or high dose, single or two shots; about 5 received placebo; per-sample allocation not given. Following the first vaccine or placebo injection, samples were taken on day 63. It was Wuhan-strain SARS-CoV-2 spike that the Ad26 vaccine vector expressed. The study's findings and limits: It was vaccine recipients, not placebo recipients, who had the higher spike-specific TCR breadth.

The CDR3 has 13 residues. The V end lost 5 bases, the J end lost 8 bases, and 13 bases lay between the germline ends. Germline CDR1 reads SGHTA; CDR2 reads FQGNSA. The assay was immunoSEQ multiplex PCR, and TCRdb's table has in-frame clones only and misses some. The table records hundreds of thousands of clones, about 88% of them present only once. About this clone itself: Its antigen is unknown.

The clonotype originates from a person aged 18-65 years who received the Ad26.COV2.S COVID-19 vaccine or a placebo. Sequenced material: peripheral blood, taken in a trial of Ad26.COV2.S vaccine versus placebo. The chain is built from TRBV7-2 and TRBJ2-1, with D perhaps matching TRBD2 (6 bases). CDR3 amino acids: CASSPQGLDEQFF. CDR3 in DNA: TGTGCCAGCAGCCCCCAGGGACTCGATGAGCAGTTCTTC.